The present entry profiles one T cell receptor (beta chain) with its context. Only in-frame clones appear in the TCRdb table, and some are missing; sequencing was by immunoSEQ multiplex PCR. The sample includes about 83,000 clones, roughly 85% of them seen just once. These data belong to a study of OX40 agonist ivuxolimab in advanced cancers. For the study at large: Ivuxolimab, an antibody acting as an agonist of OX40 (CD134), was used to treat patients.

The length of the CDR3 is 14 residues. CDR1 is SGHRS and CDR2 is YFSETQ in the germline V gene. V lost 0 bases to trimming and J lost 2 bases, with 8 bases between them. The TCR was taken from an adult with an advanced solid tumor such as melanoma, head and neck, liver or kidney cancer. The chain is built from TRBV5-1 and TRBJ2-5, with D perhaps TRBD1 (6 bases). The source material was CD4+ or CD8+ T cells sorted from blood, sampled in a trial of the OX40 agonist ivuxolimab. CDR3 bases: TGCGCCAGCAGCTTGGGGACAGTACAAGAGACCCAGTACTTC. As protein: CASSLGTVQETQYF.